These 23 T cell receptor beta chains came from one sample sequenced in a study of regulatory T cells in long-lasting Graves disease. Arm-PCR of CDR3 regions and iRepertoire HTBI primers were used to build TCR beta libraries. One entry per CDR3 protein results from TCRdb running MiXCR on the multiplex PCR reads. Counted here are about 560,000 distinct CDR3 sequences, roughly a sixth occurring once; the ten biggest clones make up 12%. The time point: newly diagnosed GD, antithyroid drugs for less than 3 months. TCR sequences were obtained from RNA taken from PBMCs. This sample also appeared in a second study, on T cells in Graves' hyperthyroidism and ophthalmopathy.

The sequencing here drew on peripheral blood mononuclear cells (PBMCs), taken at new diagnosis, from a patient treated with antithyroid drugs. The receptor set was obtained from a man between 18 and 29 years old with Graves disease.

This clonotype was seen repeatedly, ten times or more. The chain combines TRBV5-1 with TRBJ2-1, with 8 bases that match TRBD2. The CDR3 extends over 14 amino acids. The junction had 4 bases not matched to a gene; V was cut back by 5 bases and J by 3 bases. The germline V gene encodes CDR1 SGHRS and CDR2 YFSETQ. The CDR3 here is CASRLAEYYNEQFF. CDR3 coding DNA: TGCGCCAGCAGACTAGCGGAGTACTACAATGAGCAGTTCTTC.

This chain uses TRBV3-1 with TRBJ2-1; the match to TRBD2 covers 7 bases. Losses at the gene ends were 6 bases for V and 2 bases for J; bases not matched to a gene: 7. From germline, CDR1 is LGHDT and CDR2 YNNKEL (reference sequence). This CDR3 comprises 15 residues. For the CDR3, the DNA is TGTGCCAGCAGGGGGGGGGACTACGCCTACAATGAGCAGTTCTTC. Its protein product is CASRGGDYAYNEQFF.

This chain links TRBV6-2 or TRBV6-3 with TRBJ1-3; D uncertain. V lost 7 bases and J lost 0, with 7 bases in between. CDR1 and CDR2 (germline): MNHEY, SVGEGT. This CDR3 is built from 13 residues. CDR3: CASTWSSGNTIYF. The CDR3 bases are TGTGCCAGCACTTGGAGCTCTGGAAACACCATATATTTT.

This clonotype was seen at least ten times. The chain has TRBV30 and TRBJ2-3; tentatively, D is TRBD2 (6 bases). From germline, CDR1 is GTSNPN and CDR2 SVGIG (reference sequence). The CDR3 is 15 residues long. Trimming pared 0 bases from V and 1 base from J, leaving 11 bases between. The CDR3 loop reads CAWSVGGSGTDTQYF. CDR3 DNA: TGTGCCTGGAGTGTAGGAGGGAGCGGCACAGATACGCAGTATTTT.

This clonotype was seen only a few times. The rearrangement joins TRBV29-1 to TRBJ2-7; 11 nucleotides match TRBD2. Per germline, CDR1 SQVTM and CDR2 ANQGSEA. The V gene end was trimmed by 6 bases and the J gene end by 3 bases; junction bases not matched to a gene: 4. The CDR3 has 13 amino acids. CDR3 coding DNA: TGCAGCGTGACAACTAGCGGGAGCTACGAGCAGTACTTC. Protein product: CSVTTSGSYEQYF.

This clonotype was seen repeatedly, ten times or more. The chain links TRBV20-1 to TRBJ2-3; 13 bases line up with TRBD2. V lost 5 bases to trimming and J lost 2 bases; unmatched junction nucleotides: 10. The germline V gene encodes CDR1 DFQATT and CDR2 SNEGSKA (reference sequence). CDR3 length: 17 residues. The CDR3 sequence: CSARTRLAGGITDTQYF. The CDR3, as DNA: TGCAGTGCTCGGACAAGACTAGCGGGAGGAATCACAGATACGCAGTATTTT.

This clonotype was recorded many times. The chain joins TRBV20-1 to TRBJ2-7; TRBD2 aligns across 7 bases. The CDR3 sequence is 16 residues long. Unmatched junction bases numbered 14, after V lost 1 base and J lost 5 bases. Per germline, CDR1 DFQATT and CDR2 SNEGSKA (reference sequence). CDR3 in amino acids: CSARGASGGTRHEQYF. CDR3 sequence (DNA): TGCAGTGCTAGAGGGGCTAGCGGAGGGACCCGACACGAGCAGTACTTC.

The chain carries TRBV4-1 and TRBJ2-2; 9 bases align to TRBD1. Germline lookup yields CDR1 MGHRA and CDR2 YSYEKL. V lost 2 bases to trimming and J lost 4 bases; unmatched junction nucleotides: 2. The CDR3 sequence is 15 residues long. The DNA of the CDR3 is TGCGCCAGCAGCCAACGGGACAGGGCCACCGGGGAGCTGTTTTTT. Protein: CASSQRDRATGELFF.

This clonotype was observed a few times. This chain uses TRBV6-1 with TRBJ1-1; D gene unclear. Trimming cost V 7 bases and J 0 bases, with 6 bases left between them. Germline assignment: CDR1 MNHNS and CDR2 SASEGT. The CDR3 spans 12 residues. The CDR3 is CASKGMNTEAFF. The CDR3 DNA follows: TGTGCCAGCAAAGGGATGAACACTGAAGCTTTCTTT.

The sample holds a few counts of this clonotype. Given a much more abundant clone one base away, this may be a read error. The chain links TRBV30 to TRBJ1-1; D remains unclear. The CDR3 extends over 13 amino acids. V lost 5 bases to trimming and J lost 0 bases, with 10 bases between them. CDR1 and CDR2 from the germline V gene are GTSNPN and SVGIG (reference sequence). The CDR3 DNA sequence: TGTGCCTGGCGCCCTACCATGAACACTGAAGCTTTCTTT. Translation: CAWRPTMNTEAFF. Complete variable domain (other parts from reference TRBV30 and TRBJ1-1): SQTIHQWPATLVQPVGSPLSLECTVEGTSNPNLYWYRQAAGRGLQLLFYSVGIGQISSEVPQNLSASRPQDRQFILSSKKLLLSDSGFYLCAWRPTMNTEAFFGQGTRLTVV.

Note on this clonotype: Possible read error: a much larger clone is one base away. The gene calls are TRBV30 and TRBJ1-1; the D gene is possibly TRBD1 (6 bases). V was pared by 5 bases and J by 6 bases, with 16 bases between. The germline CDR1 and CDR2 sequences are GTSNPN and SVGIG (reference sequence). CDR3 size: 13 residues. The CDR3 spells CAWEAGVGAEAFF. The CDR3 bases are TGTGCCTGGGAAGCAGGGGTGGGCGCTGAAGCTTTCTTT.

The chain uses TRBV20-1 and TRBJ2-7; D is tentatively TRBD1 or TRBD2 (6 bases each). With 5 bases removed from V and 0 bases from J, the gap between germline ends came to 14 bases. The CDR3 loop spans 14 amino acids. Germline loops: CDR1 DFQATT, CDR2 SNEGSKA (reference sequence). The chain's CDR3 is CSAGGADSSYEQYF. In DNA, the CDR3 is TGCAGTGCTGGAGGGGCGGACAGCTCCTACGAGCAGTACTTC.

Ten or more counts support this clonotype. This chain connects TRBV5-1 to TRBJ2-1; D ambiguous. Germline V gives CDR1 SGHRS, CDR2 YFSETQ. V gave up 2 bases and J gave up 2 bases, with 8 bases separating them. The CDR3 consists of 14 residues. The CDR3 DNA reads TGCGCCAGCAGCTTATCAGGTCCCTACAATGAGCAGTTCTTC. Encoded protein: CASSLSGPYNEQFF.

The chain uses TRBV27 and TRBJ2-7, with D maybe TRBD1 (7 bases). V dropped 6 bases and J dropped 5 bases, with 20 bases sitting between them. Germline assignment: CDR1 MNHEY and CDR2 SMNVEV (reference sequence). The CDR3 length is 15 residues. DNA of the CDR3: TGTGCCAGCAGCTCCCTGGAGGGGGCGGTGGACGAGCAGTACTTC. It yields the protein CASSSLEGAVDEQYF.

This clonotype was seen repeatedly, ten times or more. This rearrangement joins TRBV6-2 or TRBV6-3 to TRBJ2-3, with 9 nucleotides matching TRBD1. J lost 3 bases, V lost 6 bases, and 4 bases had no gene match. CDR3 length: 14 residues. Looked up from germline, CDR1 is MNHEY and CDR2 is SVGEGT. In DNA form, the CDR3 reads TGTGCCAGCAGGCCGGGACAGGGAACAGATACGCAGTATTTT. Its protein is CASRPGQGTDTQYF.

The chain carries TRBV5-1 and TRBJ2-7; the match to TRBD1 covers 9 bases. The J segment lost 1 base and the V segment lost 5 bases, leaving 7 bases of the junction unmatched. Germline V gene lookup returns CDR1 SGHRS and CDR2 YFSETQ. The CDR3 loop spans 15 amino acids. The CDR3 sequence is CASRAGTGMSYEQYF. CDR3 DNA: TGCGCCAGCAGGGCCGGGACAGGGATGTCCTACGAGCAGTACTTC. Variable domain in full (rest from reference TRBV5-1 and TRBJ2-7): KAGVTQTPRYLIKTRGQQVTLSCSPISGHRSVSWYQQTPGQGLQFLFEYFSETQRNKGNFPGRFSGRQFSNSRSEMNVSTLELGDSALYLCASRAGTGMSYEQYFGPGTRLTVT.

The chain has TRBV19 and TRBJ1-1; maybe TRBD1 (6 bases). Germline CDR1 reads LNHDA; CDR2 reads SQIVND (reference sequence). Trimming shortened V by 8 bases and J by 0 bases, and 16 bases separated the two germline ends. The CDR3 is 15 amino acids. The CDR3 loop is CASSRGVVVNTEAFF. The CDR3 DNA follows: TGTGCCAGTTCTAGGGGGGTTGTGGTGAACACTGAAGCTTTCTTT.

This clonotype was recorded many times. The chain has TRBV2 and TRBJ2-7; TRBD2 matches 7 bases. The CDR3 runs to 14 residues. Trimming at V came to 5 bases and at J to 0 bases, leaving 4 bases not matched to a gene. Germline V gives CDR1 SNHLY, CDR2 FYNNEI. The CDR3 nucleotides read TGTGCCAGCAGTCGGGGGGAGTTCTCCTACGAGCAGTACTTC. Its translation is CASSRGEFSYEQYF. The variable domain in full, completed from reference TRBV2 and TRBJ2-7, reads EPEVTQTPSHQVTQMGQEVILRCVPISNHLYFYWYRQILGQKVEFLVSFYNNEISEKSEIFDDQFSVERPDGSNFTLKIRSTKLEDSAMYFCASSRGEFSYEQYFGPGTRLTVT.

This clonotype has a count of ten or more. This rearrangement joins TRBV2 to TRBJ2-2, with D maybe TRBD2 (5 bases). The V gene's germline CDR1 is SNHLY and CDR2 FYNNEI. The CDR3 loop spans 15 amino acids. Trimming pared 4 bases from V and 5 bases from J, leaving 14 bases between. CDR3 region: CASSVEGVLTGELFF. Written as DNA, the CDR3 is TGTGCCAGCAGTGTCGAGGGAGTATTGACCGGGGAGCTGTTTTTT.

The chain uses TRBV4-1 and TRBJ1-4; D call uncertain. Trimming left V 0 bases short and J 0 bases short, with 8 bases between. Germline loops: CDR1 MGHRA, CDR2 YSYEKL. This CDR3 is built from 16 residues. In nucleotides, the CDR3 is TGCGCCAGCAGCCAAGAAACAGCCGCAACTAATGAAAAACTGTTTTTT. Amino acid sequence: CASSQETAATNEKLFF.

This clonotype was counted many times. The V gene is TRBV11-2, the J gene TRBJ2-3; 7 nucleotides align to TRBD1. Germline V lookup: CDR1 SGHAT, CDR2 FQNNGV. Trimming at V came to 9 bases and at J to 1 base, leaving 10 bases not matched to a gene. The CDR3 consists of 15 residues. The chain's CDR3 is CASKTGTARTDTQYF. The CDR3 DNA reads as TGTGCCAGTAAAACCGGGACAGCCCGCACAGATACGCAGTATTTT.

There are a few counts of this clonotype. This chain uses TRBV7-2 with TRBJ1-4; 7 positions agree with TRBD1. This CDR3 is built from 17 residues. Germline loops: CDR1 SGHTA, CDR2 FQGNSA. V lost 0 bases, J lost 2 bases, and 6 bases stayed unmatched. CDR3 amino acids: CASSLADRASTNEKLFF. As DNA, the CDR3 is TGTGCCAGCAGCTTAGCCGACAGGGCATCTACTAATGAAAAACTGTTTTTT.

In this sample, this clonotype turned up a few times. The rearrangement uses TRBV11-2 and TRBJ1-2, with 9 bases fitting TRBD1. V trimming: 6 bases; J trimming: 6 bases; junction bases outside the gene matches: 11. CDR1 is SGHAT and CDR2 is FQNNGV in the germline V gene. The CDR3 is 15 residues long. The CDR3 DNA is TGTGCCAGCAGTTTGTCGGACAGGGGCCTCAATGGCTACACCTTC. It codes for CASSLSDRGLNGYTF.